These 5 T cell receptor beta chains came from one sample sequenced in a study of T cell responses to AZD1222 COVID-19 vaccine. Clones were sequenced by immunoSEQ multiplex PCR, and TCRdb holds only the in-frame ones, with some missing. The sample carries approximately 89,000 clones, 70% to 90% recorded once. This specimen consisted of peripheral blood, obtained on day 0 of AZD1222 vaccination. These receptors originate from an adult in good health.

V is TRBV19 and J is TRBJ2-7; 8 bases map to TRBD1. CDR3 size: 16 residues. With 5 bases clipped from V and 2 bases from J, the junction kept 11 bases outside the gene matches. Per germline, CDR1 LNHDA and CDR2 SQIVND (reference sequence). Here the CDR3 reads CASSRSQGGAPYEQYF. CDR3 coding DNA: TGTGCCAGTAGTCGTTCACAGGGGGGCGCTCCCTACGAGCAGTACTTC.

The CDR3 spells CATRRQGEAFF. The CDR3 bases are TGTGCCACCCGGAGACAGGGTGAAGCTTTCTTT. The chain links TRBV27 to TRBJ1-1; TRBD1 matches 7 bases. V gave up 10 bases and J gave up 7 bases; unmatched junction bases: 6. CDR3 size: 11 residues. Germline lookup yields CDR1 MNHEY and CDR2 SMNVEV (reference sequence).

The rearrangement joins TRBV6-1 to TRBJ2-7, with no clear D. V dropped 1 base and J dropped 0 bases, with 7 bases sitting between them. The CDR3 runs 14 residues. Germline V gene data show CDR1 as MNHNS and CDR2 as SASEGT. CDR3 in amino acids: CASSEGIPSYEQYF. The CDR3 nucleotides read TGTGCCAGCAGTGAAGGCATCCCCTCCTACGAGCAGTACTTC.

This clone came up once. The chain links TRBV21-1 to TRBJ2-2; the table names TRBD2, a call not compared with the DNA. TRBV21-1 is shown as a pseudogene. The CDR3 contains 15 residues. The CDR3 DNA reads TGTGCCAGCAGCAGGAGACCGGCGAACACCGGGGAGCTGTTTTTT. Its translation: CASSRRPANTGELFF.

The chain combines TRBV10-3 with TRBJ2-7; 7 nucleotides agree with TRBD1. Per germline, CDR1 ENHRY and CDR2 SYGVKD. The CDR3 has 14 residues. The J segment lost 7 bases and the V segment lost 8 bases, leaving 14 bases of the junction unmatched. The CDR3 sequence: CAISPGQTVGEQYF. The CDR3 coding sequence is TGTGCCATCTCTCCGGGACAGACTGTAGGGGAGCAGTACTTC.